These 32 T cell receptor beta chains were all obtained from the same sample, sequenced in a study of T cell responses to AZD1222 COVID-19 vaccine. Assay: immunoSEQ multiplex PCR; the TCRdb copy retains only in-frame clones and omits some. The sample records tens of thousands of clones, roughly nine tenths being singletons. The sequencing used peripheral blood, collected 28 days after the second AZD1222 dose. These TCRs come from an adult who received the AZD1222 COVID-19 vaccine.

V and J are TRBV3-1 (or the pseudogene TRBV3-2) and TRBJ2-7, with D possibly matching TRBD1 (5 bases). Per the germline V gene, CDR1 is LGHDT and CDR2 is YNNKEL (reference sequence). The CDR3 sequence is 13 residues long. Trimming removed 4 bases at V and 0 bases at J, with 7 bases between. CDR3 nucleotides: TGTGCCAGCAGCCTGGACAACTCCTACGAGCAGTACTTC. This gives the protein CASSLDNSYEQYF.

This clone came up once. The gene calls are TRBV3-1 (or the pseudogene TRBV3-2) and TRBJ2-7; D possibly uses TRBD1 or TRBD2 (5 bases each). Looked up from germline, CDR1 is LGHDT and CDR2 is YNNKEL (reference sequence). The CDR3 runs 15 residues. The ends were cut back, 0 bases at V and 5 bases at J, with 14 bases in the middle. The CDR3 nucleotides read TGTGCCAGCAGCCAAGAGGGCAGGGAGATTCACGAGCAGTACTTC. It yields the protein CASSQEGREIHEQYF.

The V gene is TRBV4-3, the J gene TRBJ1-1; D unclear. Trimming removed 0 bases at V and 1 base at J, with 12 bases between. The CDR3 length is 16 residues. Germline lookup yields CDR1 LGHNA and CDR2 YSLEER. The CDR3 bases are TGCGCCAGCAGCCAAGACTCGGTCTTACAGAACACTGAAGCTTTCTTT. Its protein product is CASSQDSVLQNTEAFF.

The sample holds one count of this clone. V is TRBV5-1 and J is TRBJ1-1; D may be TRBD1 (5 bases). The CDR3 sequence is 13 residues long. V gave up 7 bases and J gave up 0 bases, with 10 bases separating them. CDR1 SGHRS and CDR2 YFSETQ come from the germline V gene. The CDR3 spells CASRSRVNTEAFF. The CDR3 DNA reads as TGCGCCAGCCGTTCCAGGGTGAACACTGAAGCTTTCTTT.

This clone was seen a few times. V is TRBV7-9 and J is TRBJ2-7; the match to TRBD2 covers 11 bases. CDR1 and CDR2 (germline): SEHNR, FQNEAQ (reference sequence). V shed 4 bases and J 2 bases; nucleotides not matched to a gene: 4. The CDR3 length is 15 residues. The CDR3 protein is CASSSPGLAAYEQYF. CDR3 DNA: TGTGCCAGCAGCTCGCCGGGACTAGCGGCCTACGAGCAGTACTTC.

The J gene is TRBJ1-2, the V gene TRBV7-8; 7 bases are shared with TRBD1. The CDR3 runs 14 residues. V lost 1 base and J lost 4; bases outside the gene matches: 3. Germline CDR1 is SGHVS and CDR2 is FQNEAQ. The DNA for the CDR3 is TGTGCCAGCAGCTTAGAACCAGGGGGCTATGGCTACACCTTC. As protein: CASSLEPGGYGYTF.

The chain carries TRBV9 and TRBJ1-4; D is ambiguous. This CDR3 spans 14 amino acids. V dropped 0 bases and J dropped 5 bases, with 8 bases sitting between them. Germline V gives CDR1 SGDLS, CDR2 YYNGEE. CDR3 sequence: CASSVESGNEKLFF. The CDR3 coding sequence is TGTGCCAGCAGCGTAGAATCAGGAAATGAAAAACTGTTTTTT.

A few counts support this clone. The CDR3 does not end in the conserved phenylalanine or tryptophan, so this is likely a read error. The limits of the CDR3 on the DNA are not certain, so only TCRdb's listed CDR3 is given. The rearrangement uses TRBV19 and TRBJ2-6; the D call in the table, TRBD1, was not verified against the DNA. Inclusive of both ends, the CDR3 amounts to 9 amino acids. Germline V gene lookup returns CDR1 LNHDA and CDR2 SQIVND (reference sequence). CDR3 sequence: CARNRDRVL.

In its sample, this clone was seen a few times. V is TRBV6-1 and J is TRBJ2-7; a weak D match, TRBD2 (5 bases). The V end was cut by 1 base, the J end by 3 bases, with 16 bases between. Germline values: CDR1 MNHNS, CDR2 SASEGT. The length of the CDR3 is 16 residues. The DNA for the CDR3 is TGTGCCAGCAGTGAAGAAGGATCCAGGACTTACTACGAGCAGTACTTC. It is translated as CASSEEGSRTYYEQYF.

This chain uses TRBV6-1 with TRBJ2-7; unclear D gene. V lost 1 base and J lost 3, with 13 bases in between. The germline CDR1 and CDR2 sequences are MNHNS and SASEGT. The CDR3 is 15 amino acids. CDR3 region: CASSEVAQPIYEQYF. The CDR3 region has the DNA TGTGCCAGCAGTGAAGTTGCGCAACCGATCTACGAGCAGTACTTC.

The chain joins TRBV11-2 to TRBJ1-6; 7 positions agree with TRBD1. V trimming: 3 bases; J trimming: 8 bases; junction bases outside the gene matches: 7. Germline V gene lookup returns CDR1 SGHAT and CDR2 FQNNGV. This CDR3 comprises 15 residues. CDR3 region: CASSLDRRVYSPLHF. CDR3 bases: TGTGCCAGCAGCTTGGACAGGAGGGTTTATTCACCCCTCCACTTT. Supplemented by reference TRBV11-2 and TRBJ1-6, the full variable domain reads EAGVAQSPRYKIIEKRQSVAFWCNPISGHATLYWYQQILGQGPKLLIQFQNNGVVDDSQLPKDRFSAERLKGVDSTLKIQPAKLEDSAVYLCASSLDRRVYSPLHFGNGTRLTVT.

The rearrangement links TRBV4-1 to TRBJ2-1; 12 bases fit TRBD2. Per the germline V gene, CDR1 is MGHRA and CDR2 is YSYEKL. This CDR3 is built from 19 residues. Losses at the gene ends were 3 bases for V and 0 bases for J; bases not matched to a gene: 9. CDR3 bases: TGCGCCAGCAGCCAGAAGACTACTAGCGGGGGGAGCTCCTACAATGAGCAGTTCTTC. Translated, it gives CASSQKTTSGGSSYNEQFF.

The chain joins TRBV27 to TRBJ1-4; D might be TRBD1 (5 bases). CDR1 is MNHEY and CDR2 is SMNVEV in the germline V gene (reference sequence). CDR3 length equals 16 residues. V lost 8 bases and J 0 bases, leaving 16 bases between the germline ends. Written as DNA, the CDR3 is TGTGCCAGCGGGGGAGACAGATCCCCAACTAATGAAAAACTGTTTTTT. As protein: CASGGDRSPTNEKLFF.

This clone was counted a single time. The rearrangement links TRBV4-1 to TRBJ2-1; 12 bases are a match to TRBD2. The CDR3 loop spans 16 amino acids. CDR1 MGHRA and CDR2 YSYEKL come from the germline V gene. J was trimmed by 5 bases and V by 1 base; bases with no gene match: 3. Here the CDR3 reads CASSQGRLAGDNEQFF. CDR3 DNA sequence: TGCGCCAGCAGCCAAGGGAGACTAGCGGGGGACAATGAGCAGTTCTTC.

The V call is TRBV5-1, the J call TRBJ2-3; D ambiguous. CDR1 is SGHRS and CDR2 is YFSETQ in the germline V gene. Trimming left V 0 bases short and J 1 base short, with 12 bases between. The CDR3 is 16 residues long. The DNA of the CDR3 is TGCGCCAGCAGCTTGGCCAGGCAGAGAGGCACAGATACGCAGTATTTT. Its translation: CASSLARQRGTDTQYF.

CDR3 residues: CASSMPGGGWETQYF. In DNA, the CDR3 is TGTGCCAGCAGTATGCCCGGCGGGGGCTGGGAGACCCAGTACTTC. The chain carries TRBV27 and TRBJ2-5; TRBD2 might be the D (7 bases). Trimming shortened V by 5 bases and J by 5 bases, and 18 bases separated the two germline ends. The CDR3 covers 15 residues. CDR1 and CDR2 (germline): MNHEY, SMNVEV (reference sequence).

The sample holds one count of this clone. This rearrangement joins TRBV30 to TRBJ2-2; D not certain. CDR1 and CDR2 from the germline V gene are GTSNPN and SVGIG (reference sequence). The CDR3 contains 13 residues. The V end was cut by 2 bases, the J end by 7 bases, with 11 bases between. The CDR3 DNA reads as TGTGCCTGGAGTCGCCGCCAGGACGGGGAGCTGTTTTTT. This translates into CAWSRRQDGELFF.

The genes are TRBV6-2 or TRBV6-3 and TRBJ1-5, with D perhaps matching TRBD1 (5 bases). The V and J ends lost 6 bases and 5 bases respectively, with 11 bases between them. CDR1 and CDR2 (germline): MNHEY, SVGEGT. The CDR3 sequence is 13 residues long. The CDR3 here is CASSRQLDQPQHF. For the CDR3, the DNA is TGTGCCAGCAGCAGACAGTTAGATCAGCCCCAGCATTTT.

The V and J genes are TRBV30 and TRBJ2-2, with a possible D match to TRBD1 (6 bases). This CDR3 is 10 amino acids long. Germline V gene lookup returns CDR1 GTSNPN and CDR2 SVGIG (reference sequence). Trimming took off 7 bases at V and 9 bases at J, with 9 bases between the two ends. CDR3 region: CAYGGRELFF. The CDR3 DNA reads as TGTGCCTATGGGGGCAGGGAGCTGTTTTTT.

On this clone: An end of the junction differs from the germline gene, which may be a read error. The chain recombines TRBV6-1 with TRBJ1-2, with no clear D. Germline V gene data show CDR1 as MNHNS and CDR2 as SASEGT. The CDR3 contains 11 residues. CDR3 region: CASSEVNFPPF. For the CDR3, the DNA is TGTGCCAGCAGTGAAGTAAATTTCCCTCCCTTC.

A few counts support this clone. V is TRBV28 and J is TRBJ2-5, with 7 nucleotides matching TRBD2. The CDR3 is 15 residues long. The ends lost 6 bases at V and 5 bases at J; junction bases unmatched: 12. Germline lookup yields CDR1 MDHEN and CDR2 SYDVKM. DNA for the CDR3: TGTGCCAGCAGCCCCAGCCCGGGGGGATTGGAGACCCAGTACTTC. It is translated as CASSPSPGGLETQYF.

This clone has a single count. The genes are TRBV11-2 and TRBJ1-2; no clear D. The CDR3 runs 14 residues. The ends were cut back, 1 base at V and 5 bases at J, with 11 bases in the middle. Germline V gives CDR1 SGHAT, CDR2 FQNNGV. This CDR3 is CASSLGEGSYGYTF. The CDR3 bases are TGTGCCAGCAGCTTAGGAGAGGGCTCTTATGGCTACACCTTC.

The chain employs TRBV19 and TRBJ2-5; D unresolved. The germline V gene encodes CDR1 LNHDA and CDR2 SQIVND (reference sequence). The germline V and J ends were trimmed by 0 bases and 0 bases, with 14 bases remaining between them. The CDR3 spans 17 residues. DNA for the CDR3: TGTGCCAGTAGTATAGATTATCCAGCATCGTACCAAGAGACCCAGTACTTC. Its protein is CASSIDYPASYQETQYF.

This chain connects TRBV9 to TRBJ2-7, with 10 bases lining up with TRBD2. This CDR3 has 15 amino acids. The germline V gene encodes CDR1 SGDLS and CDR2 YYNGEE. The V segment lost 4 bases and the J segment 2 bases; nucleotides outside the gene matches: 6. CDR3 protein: CASSLGLAEPYEQYF. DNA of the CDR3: TGTGCCAGCAGCCTCGGACTAGCGGAGCCCTACGAGCAGTACTTC.

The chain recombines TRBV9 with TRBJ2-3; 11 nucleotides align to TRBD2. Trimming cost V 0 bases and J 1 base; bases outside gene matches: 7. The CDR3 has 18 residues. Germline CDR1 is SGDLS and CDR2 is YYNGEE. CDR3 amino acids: CASSVGVAGGHRTDTQYF. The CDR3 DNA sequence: TGTGCCAGCAGCGTAGGGGTAGCGGGGGGGCACCGCACAGATACGCAGTATTTT.

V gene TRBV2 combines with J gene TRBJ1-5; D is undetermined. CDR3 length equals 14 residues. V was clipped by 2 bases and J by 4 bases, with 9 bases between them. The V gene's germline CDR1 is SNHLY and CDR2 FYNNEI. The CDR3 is CASSESLVNQPQHF. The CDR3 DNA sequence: TGTGCCAGCAGTGAAAGCTTGGTTAATCAGCCCCAGCATTTT.

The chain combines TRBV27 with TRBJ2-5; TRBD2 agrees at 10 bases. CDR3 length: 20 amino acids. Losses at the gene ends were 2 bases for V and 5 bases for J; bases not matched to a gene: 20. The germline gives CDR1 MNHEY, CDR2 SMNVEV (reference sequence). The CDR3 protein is CASSLRLASGGIIVSETQYF. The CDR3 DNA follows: TGTGCCAGCAGTTTAAGGTTGGCTAGCGGGGGTATCATCGTGTCGGAGACCCAGTACTTC.

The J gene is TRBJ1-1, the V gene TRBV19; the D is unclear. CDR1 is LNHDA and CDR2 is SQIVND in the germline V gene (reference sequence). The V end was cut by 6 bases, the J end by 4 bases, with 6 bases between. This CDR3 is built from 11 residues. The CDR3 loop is CASRLTTEAFF. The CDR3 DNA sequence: TGTGCCAGTAGGCTAACCACTGAAGCTTTCTTT.

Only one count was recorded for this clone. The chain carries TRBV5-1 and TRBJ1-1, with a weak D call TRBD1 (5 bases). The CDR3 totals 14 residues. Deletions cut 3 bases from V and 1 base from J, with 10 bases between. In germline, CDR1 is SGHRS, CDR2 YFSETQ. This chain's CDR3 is CASSWGTGNTEAFF. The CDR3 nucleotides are TGCGCCAGCAGCTGGGGCACAGGGAACACTGAAGCTTTCTTT.

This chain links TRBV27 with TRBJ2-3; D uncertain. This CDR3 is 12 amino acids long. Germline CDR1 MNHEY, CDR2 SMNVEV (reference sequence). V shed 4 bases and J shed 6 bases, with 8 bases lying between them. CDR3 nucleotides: TGTGCCAGCAGTTCCCTCCGGGATACGCAGTATTTT. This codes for CASSSLRDTQYF.

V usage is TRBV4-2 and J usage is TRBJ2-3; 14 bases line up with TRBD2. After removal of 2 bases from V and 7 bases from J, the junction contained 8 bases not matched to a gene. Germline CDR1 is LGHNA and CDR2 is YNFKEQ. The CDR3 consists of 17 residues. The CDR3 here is CASSQQWTSGGPNTQYF. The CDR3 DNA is TGTGCCAGCAGCCAACAGTGGACTAGCGGGGGGCCAAATACGCAGTATTTT.

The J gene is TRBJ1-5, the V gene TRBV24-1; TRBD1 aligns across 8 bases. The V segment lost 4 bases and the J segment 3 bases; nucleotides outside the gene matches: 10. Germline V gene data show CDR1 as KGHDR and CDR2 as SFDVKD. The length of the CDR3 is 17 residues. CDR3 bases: TGTGCCACCAGTGACCACCTCGGGACAGGTCTCAATCAGCCCCAGCATTTT. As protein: CATSDHLGTGLNQPQHF.